This T cell receptor beta chain was sequenced for a study of cytomegalovirus exposure and HLA in healthy donors. Points from the study as a whole: Of the V segments, some could not be distinguished, including TRBV6-2 and TRBV6-3, and were excluded.

PCR primers comprised 60 Vbeta and 13 Jbeta primers. Sequencing used immunoSEQ multiplex PCR; TCRdb keeps in-frame clones, though not all of them. The sample holds approximately 150,000 clones, 84% seen once. In the case of this clone: Antigen specificity is unknown.

J gave up 3 bases and V 5 bases, and 5 bases lay outside the gene matches. Germline values: CDR1 SGHAT, CDR2 FQDESV (reference sequence). The CDR3 is 14 amino acids. The chain recombines TRBV11-1 with TRBJ1-1; TRBD1 matches at 8 bases. The receptor was isolated from a girl aged 10 to 17 in good health and CMV-seropositive. The sample consisted of PBMCs. The CDR3 coding sequence is TGTGCCAGCAGCCTGGACAGGGCGGACACTGAAGCTTTCTTT. This gives the protein CASSLDRADTEAFF.